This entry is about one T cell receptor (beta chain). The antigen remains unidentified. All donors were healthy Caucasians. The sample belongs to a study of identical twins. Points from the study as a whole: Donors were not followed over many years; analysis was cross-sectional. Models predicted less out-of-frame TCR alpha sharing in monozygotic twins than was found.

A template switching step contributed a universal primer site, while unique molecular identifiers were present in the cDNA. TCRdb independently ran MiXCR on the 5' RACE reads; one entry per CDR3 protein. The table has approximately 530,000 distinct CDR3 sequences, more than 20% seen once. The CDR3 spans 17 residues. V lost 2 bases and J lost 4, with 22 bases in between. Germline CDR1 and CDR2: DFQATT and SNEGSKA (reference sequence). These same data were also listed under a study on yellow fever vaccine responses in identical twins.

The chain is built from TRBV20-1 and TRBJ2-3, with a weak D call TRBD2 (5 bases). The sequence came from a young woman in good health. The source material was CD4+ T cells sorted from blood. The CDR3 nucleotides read TGCAGTGCTAGACCCCGACGGCTAGCATCGTCCGCAGATACGCAGTATTTT. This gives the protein CSARPRRLASSADTQYF.